This T cell receptor beta chain was found in a study of cytomegalovirus exposure and HLA in healthy donors. About the research overall: In an earlier analysis, approximately 120 million unique TCR beta sequences were found from some 200 million T cells. In an early release, HLA-typed donors contributed tens of millions of unique TCR sequences.

This CDR3 region has 15 residues. V was pared by 5 bases and J by 1 base, with 11 bases between. CDR1 is SEHNR and CDR2 is FQNEAQ in the germline V gene (reference sequence). Study conclusions and caveats: The authors excluded some V segments, including TRBV6-2 and TRBV6-3, as indistinguishable.

With 60 Vbeta and 13 Jbeta primers, the PCR was carried out. Assay: immunoSEQ multiplex PCR; the TCRdb copy retains only in-frame clones and omits some. The sample contains some 200,000 clones, approximately 79% of which appear only once. With respect to this clone: Its antigen is undetermined.

This receptor was obtained from a man aged 35-49 years in good health and CMV-seropositive. The sample comprised PBMCs. The rearrangement joins TRBV7-9 to TRBJ2-2, with a tentative D call TRBD1 (5 bases). CDR3 in DNA: TGTGCCAGCAGCCCCCAGGGAAGGAACACCGGGGAGCTGTTTTTT. Its translation: CASSPQGRNTGELFF. The entire variable domain, with the rest obtained from reference TRBV7-9 and TRBJ2-2, is as follows: DTGVSQNPRHKITKRGQNVTFRCDPISEHNRLYWYRQTLGQGPEFLTYFQNEAQLEKSRLLSDRFSAERPKGSFSTLEIQRTEQGDSAMYLCASSPQGRNTGELFFGEGSRLTVL.